Following are 3 T cell receptor beta chains from one sample sequenced in a study of human T cells and chemical hapten exposure. Described time point: patch test 2, 6 weeks after DPC sensitization. Treatment meaning: therapeutic diphenylcyclopropenone sensitization with weekly scalp DPC. TCRdb passed the RACE reads through MiXCR, listing each CDR3 protein once. The profile covers under 100,000 distinct CDR3 sequences, with about 10% appearing a single time and more than 3% taken by the ten largest. The specimen was whole blood, collected in connection with sensitization to the hapten diphenylcyclopropenone (DPC). The receptors come from a woman aged 40 to 50 with alopecia areata. Some clones in this sample may be carry-over from other donors' samples.

This clonotype came up many times. The J gene is TRBJ2-7, the V gene TRBV5-4, with no clear D. Germline V gene data show CDR1 as SGHNT and CDR2 as YYREEE (reference sequence). Trimming left V 4 bases short and J 3 bases short, with 11 bases between. The CDR3 has 13 residues. The CDR3 loop is CASSLPPLYEQYF. Written as DNA, the CDR3 is TGTGCCAGCAGCCTGCCGCCCCTCTACGAGCAGTACTTC.

This clonotype was seen repeatedly, ten times or more. The chain uses TRBV9 and TRBJ2-1; perhaps TRBD2 as D (5 bases). The length of the CDR3 is 16 residues. Between the trimmed V and J ends, which lost 2 bases and 6 bases, there was a span of 18 bases. Germline lookup yields CDR1 SGDLS and CDR2 YYNGEE. The DNA of the CDR3 is TGTGCCAGCAGCGTCTTACTCTACCTAGAGGGCAATGAGCAGTTCTTC. Translated: CASSVLLYLEGNEQFF.

This clonotype has at least ten counts. The chain links TRBV7-8 to TRBJ1-1; the D is unclear. This CDR3 contains 13 residues. V was clipped by 5 bases and J by 4 bases, with 11 bases between them. CDR1 is SGHVS, CDR2 FQNEAQ, per germline. CDR3 bases: TGTGCCAGCAGCGAGGGTGTGGGCACTGAAGCTTTCTTT. Translation: CASSEGVGTEAFF.